A selection of T cell receptor delta chains follows, all from one sample in a study of gamma-delta chains in newborns, infants, children. TCRdb re-identified clones in the reads via CATT. The sample carries 3,100 or so delta-chain clones, roughly 2.7% recorded once. Sequences were obtained from blood. The receptor source for this set is a child who was a newborn, infant or young child, either healthy, febrile or measles-vaccinated (not recorded which). CDR3s leave out the opening cysteine and the closing phenylalanine or tryptophan.

v_call cdr3_aa
TRDV2 ACDSVLGVSSPDTDKLI
TRDV2 ACDSILGADKLI
TRDV2 ACDRLGDTYTDKLI
TRDV2 ACDYALGDSPYTDKLI
TRDV2 ACDLPGDTESDKLI
TRDV2 ACDGTGGPSSWDTRQMF
TRDV2 ACDFILGDTELTDKPI
TRDV2 ACDKLGDTRSWDTRQMF
TRDV2 ACDSTGGSWDTRQMF
TRDV2 ACDTDLISGGFRGSWDTRQMF
TRDV2 ACDTLGEATDKLI
TRDV2 ACDPTGVGTDKLI
TRDV2 ACDTVTTGGYADTDKLI
TRDV2 ARDTVVGDTPSWDTRQMF
TRDV2 ACDTLLLGGTLHDKLI
TRDV2 ACDTGWDSSWDTRQMF
TRDV1 ALGELWGIRSIQGKLI
TRDV2 ACDSLLGDTDKLI
TRDV2 ACDTLGDSSWDTRQMF
TRDV2 ACDTIPTTTAYTDKLI
TRDV2 ACDGVYVGDTHNYLRDTDKLI
TRDV2 ACDTLLGDQGSWDTRQMF